These T cell receptor beta chains were read from a single sample in a study of T-cell memory formation after mild COVID-19. Using its own MiXCR run on the 5' RACE reads, TCRdb lists one record per CDR3 protein. The repertoire holds 560,000 or so distinct CDR3 sequences, with around 16% as singletons. Sequencing was carried out using PBMCs or a T cell subset sorted from them (not recorded which). These TCRs come from an adult woman who had mild COVID-19 (a few samples of this study predate the infection). Cell type and time point are not known. The CDR3 runs from the conserved cysteine through the conserved F or W. A D gene is named only where the DNA matches it firmly. Some rows have no size entry. The others give once, few or many, or a class for an expanded clone.

>TRBV6-5|few|TRBJ1-1|.
TGTGCCAGCAGTTACTCGGCGGGTAAAGCTTTCTTT
CASSYSAGKAFF
>TRBV19|few|TRBJ2-2|.
TGTGCCAGTAGTATTTTGCGGGCGGCTGGGAACACCGGGGAGCTGTTTTTT
CASSILRAAGNTGELFF
>TRBV4-2|.|TRBJ1-2|TRBD1
TGTGCCAGCAGCCACACGACAGGGGTCTCTGATGGCTACACCTTC
CASSHTTGVSDGYTF
>TRBV12-3/TRBV12-4|.|TRBJ2-1|.
TGTGCCAGCAGCCCGGGAAAGGGGTGGGAGTATGAGCAGTTCTTC
CASSPGKGWEYEQFF
>TRBV6-2/TRBV6-3|.|TRBJ1-1|.
TGTGCCAGCACCGATGGGGGGGTTGAAGCTTTCTTT
CASTDGGVEAFF
>TRBV7-3|.|TRBJ1-1|.
TGTGCCAGCAGCTCGGTGGGGGGGATGAACACTGAAGCTTTCTTT
CASSSVGGMNTEAFF
>TRBV30|.|TRBJ2-3|TRBD1
TGTGCCTGGAGGGCGCCGGGACAGGTACAGGGGACGCAGTATTTT
CAWRAPGQVQGTQYF
>TRBV20-1|.|TRBJ2-7|TRBD2
TGCAGTGCGGGGGGGACTAGCGGGAGTGAATACTTC
CSAGGTSGSEYF
>TRBV3-1|.|TRBJ2-1|.
TGTGCCAGCAGCCAAGTCTCCACTCGCCATGAGCAGTTCTTC
CASSQVSTRHEQFF
>TRBV21-1|.|TRBJ2-3|.
TGTGCCAGCAGCAATCCGGCGGATACGCAGTATTTT
CASSNPADTQYF
>TRBV13|.|TRBJ2-3|.
TGTGCCAGCAGCTTAGGCCTCCGGGCCACAGATACGCAGTATTTT
CASSLGLRATDTQYF
>TRBV3-1|.|TRBJ2-1|.
TGTGCCAGCAGCCAAACTTCACCCAATGAGCAGTTCTTC
CASSQTSPNEQFF
>TRBV18|.|TRBJ1-4|.
TGTGCCAGCTCACGCCATAAAGGGGAAAAACTGTTTTTT
CASSRHKGEKLFF
>TRBV6-5|.|TRBJ2-7|.
TGTGCCAGCAGCCTCGGACATACCTACGAGCAGTACTTC
CASSLGHTYEQYF
>TRBV5-5|.|TRBJ1-2|TRBD1
TGTGCCAGCAGCGTATATTACAGGGGCGGGTTTGACTATGGCTACACCTTC
CASSVYYRGGFDYGYTF
>TRBV20-1|.|TRBJ2-7|.
TGCAGTGCTGCGACAGCATATGAGCAGTACTTC
CSAATAYEQYF
>TRBV6-2/TRBV6-3|few|TRBJ1-5|.
TGTGCCAGCGGAGACCGAAGCAATCAGCCCCAGCATTTT
CASGDRSNQPQHF
>TRBV7-2|.|TRBJ2-7|TRBD1
TGTGCCAGCAGCTTACAGGGGGACTACGAGCAGTACTTC
CASSLQGDYEQYF
>TRBV7-9|many|TRBJ1-6|TRBD1
TGTGCCAGCAGTCTGGGACAGACAAATTCACCCCTCCACTTT
CASSLGQTNSPLHF
>TRBV15|few|TRBJ2-1|.
TGTGCCACCAGCAGGTCGGACTTCCCCAATGAGCAGTTCTTC
CATSRSDFPNEQFF
>TRBV12-3/TRBV12-4|.|TRBJ2-5|TRBD1
TGTGCCAGCAGAGCCGACAGGGTACAAGAGACCCAGTACTTC
CASRADRVQETQYF
>TRBV6-2/TRBV6-3|.|TRBJ2-2|TRBD1
TGTGCCAGCAGCCCCGGACAGGGGGCTTTGGGCGGGGAGCTGTTTTTT
CASSPGQGALGGELFF
>TRBV3-1|.|TRBJ1-1|.
TGTGCCAGCAGCCAAGCGGGGATTGTCACTGAAGCTTTCTTT
CASSQAGIVTEAFF
>TRBV15|.|TRBJ1-2|.
TGTGCCACCAGCAGAGAGCGGATTTCCTATGGCTACACCTTC
CATSRERISYGYTF
>TRBV24-1|.|TRBJ1-1|.
TGTGCCACCAGTGATCCAGGGGAAGGGACTGAAGCTTTCTTT
CATSDPGEGTEAFF
>TRBV5-5|.|TRBJ2-3|.
TGTGCCAGCAGCTCGACAGGTGGCGCACGGTATACGCAGTATTTT
CASSSTGGARYTQYF
>TRBV9|few|TRBJ2-6|.
TGTGCCAGCAGCGCTCAGGGCTCTGGGGCCAACGTCCTGACTTTC
CASSAQGSGANVLTF
>TRBV7-3|.|TRBJ2-3|.
TGTGCCAGCAGCTTAGAGCTCAGGTCTAGCACAGATACGCAGTATTTT
CASSLELRSSTDTQYF
>TRBV10-3|.|TRBJ1-5|TRBD1
TGTGCCATCAGTGAGTCTACAGGGGGCGGCAATCAGCCCCAGCATTTT
CAISESTGGGNQPQHF
>TRBV5-6|.|TRBJ2-5|.
TGTGCCAGCAGCTTGGCTGCTGGGGGAAGTAGGGAGACCCAGTACTTC
CASSLAAGGSRETQYF
>TRBV6-5|few|TRBJ2-7|.
TGTGCCAGCAGTTACAGCAGCGGGACATTCTACGAGCAGTACTTC
CASSYSSGTFYEQYF
>TRBV5-1|few|TRBJ2-5|.
TGCGCCAGCAGCGCCGTTCTAAGCCCCCAAGAGACCCAGTACTTC
CASSAVLSPQETQYF